The 10 T cell receptor beta chains reported below all come from one sample, sequenced in a study of identical twins. TCRdb passed the 5' RACE reads through MiXCR, listing each CDR3 protein once. The table records more than 1.5 million distinct CDR3 sequences, roughly a third of them present only once. The sequenced sample was cord blood. These receptors were collected from a newborn girl in good health.

This clonotype came up a few times. CDR3 coding DNA: TGCAGTGCTAGAGGGATAGCGGGATATCAAGAGACCCAGTACTTC. Translating gives CSARGIAGYQETQYF. The V gene is TRBV20-1, the J gene TRBJ2-5; 8 bases are a match to TRBD2. V shed 1 base and J 2 bases; nucleotides not matched to a gene: 6. This CDR3 has 15 amino acids. Germline V gene lookup returns CDR1 DFQATT and CDR2 SNEGSKA (reference sequence).

This rearrangement joins TRBV12-3 or TRBV12-4 to TRBJ2-7; TRBD1 matches at 7 bases. Germline trimming cut 11 bases from V and 4 bases from J; bases unmatched to any gene: 11. This CDR3 spans 13 amino acids. The CDR3 reads CAVGGVSQYEQYF. CDR3 sequence (DNA): TGTGCCGTAGGGGGCGTCTCCCAATACGAGCAGTACTTC.

The CDR3: CASSYRGGQGASLFEQYF. DNA of the CDR3: TGTGCCAGCAGTTACAGGGGTGGACAGGGGGCGAGCCTATTCGAGCAGTACTTC. The chain links TRBV6-5 to TRBJ2-7, with TRBD1 identical over 11 bases. Losses at the gene ends were 2 bases for V and 6 bases for J; bases not matched to a gene: 15. The CDR3 loop spans 18 amino acids. Per the germline V gene, CDR1 is MNHEY and CDR2 is SVGAGI.

The chain joins TRBV20-1 to TRBJ2-2, with 11 positions matching TRBD2. V shed 5 bases, J shed 3 bases, and the junction held 5 bases outside the gene matches. This CDR3 spans 15 amino acids. CDR1 and CDR2 (germline): DFQATT, SNEGSKA (reference sequence). Here the CDR3 reads CSAVSGGADTGELFF. The CDR3 DNA is TGCAGTGCTGTTAGCGGGGGGGCCGACACCGGGGAGCTGTTTTTT.

The rearrangement uses TRBV20-1 and TRBJ2-1; 9 bases are shared with TRBD2. Judging by the DNA end, TRBJ2-7 fits better; the J call may be wrong. This CDR3 spans 20 amino acids. The germline CDR1 and CDR2 sequences are DFQATT and SNEGSKA (reference sequence). DNA of the CDR3: TGCAGTGCTGCCCACCGGAGCGGGAGGTTATTCTCGAGCTCCTACAATGAGCAGTACTTC. Protein sequence: CSAAHRSGRLFSSSYNEQYF.

The rearrangement links TRBV5-4 to TRBJ1-1, with no clear D. The germline V gene has CDR1 SGHNT and CDR2 YYREEE (reference sequence). The CDR3 covers 14 residues. Trimming left V 4 bases short and J 0 bases short, with 10 bases between. CDR3 sequence reads: CASSGGRMNTEAFF. CDR3 sequence (DNA): TGTGCCAGCAGCGGCGGACGGATGAACACTGAAGCTTTCTTT.

Worth noting for this clonotype: This clone may be a read error of a much larger clone one base away. This chain joins TRBV10-3 and TRBJ2-3; D unclear. The CDR3 runs 13 residues. Germline values: CDR1 ENHRY, CDR2 SYGVKD. The V gene lost 6 bases and the J gene lost 0 bases, with 7 bases spanning the gap. DNA of the CDR3: TGTGCCATCAGGGTGACTAGCACAGATACGCAGTATTTT. Its translation: CAIRVTSTDTQYF.

The V and J genes are TRBV7-8 and TRBJ2-4; D remains unclear. The CDR3 runs to 12 residues. Trimming pared 4 bases from V and 6 bases from J, leaving 7 bases between. Germline loops: CDR1 SGHVS, CDR2 FQNEAQ. The CDR3 bases are TGTGCCAGCAGCTGGTCCTCAAACATTCAGTACTTC. It is translated as CASSWSSNIQYF.

As DNA, the CDR3 is TGTGCCAGCAGCTTGATTCTCGGACTAGCGGGACGCCTTTTCTACGAGCAGTACTTC. Translating it yields CASSLILGLAGRLFYEQYF. V usage is TRBV7-9 and J usage is TRBJ2-7; TRBD2 aligns across 12 bases. This CDR3 spans 19 amino acids. V shed 3 bases, J shed 3 bases, and the junction held 15 bases outside the gene matches. From germline, CDR1 is SEHNR and CDR2 FQNEAQ (reference sequence).

This clonotype was seen more than once but under ten times. The chain employs TRBV12-3 or TRBV12-4 and TRBJ2-1; 7 bases are a match to TRBD1. Trimming at V came to 7 bases and at J to 2 bases, leaving 8 bases not matched to a gene. This CDR3 has 15 amino acids. The CDR3 DNA is TGTGCCAGCACTAAACAGGGGACAGCCTACAATGAGCAGTTCTTC. Translated, it gives CASTKQGTAYNEQFF.